Here is one TCR beta chain with its context. Its antigen is not known. An end of the junction does not agree with germline; a read error may underlie this. This specimen includes other DNA sequences encoding the same CDR3. This CDR3 comprises 15 residues. Germline loops: CDR1 MDHEN, CDR2 SYDVKM. Using immunoSEQ multiplex PCR, the repertoire was profiled, and TCRdb retains in-frame clones only, with some absent. The sample lists some 28,000 clones, about 77% seen once, with roughly 6% in the top ten. The data stem from a study of T cell responses to AZD1222 COVID-19 vaccine. The study's findings and limits: Repertoire collection took place solely once the T cell response had peaked.

The rearrangement uses TRBV28 and TRBJ1-2; 12 nucleotides match TRBD1. Sequencing used peripheral blood, obtained on day 0 of AZD1222 vaccination. This sequence was found in an adult in good health. CDR3 in DNA: TGCGCCAGCAGTTTATTGGGACAGGGGGCCTTTGGCTACACCTTC. This translates into CASSLLGQGAFGYTF.